The T cell receptor beta chain under discussion was sequenced for a study of T-cell reconstitution after alpha-beta-depleted transplantation in children. This clonotype was counted at least ten times. Germline V gene lookup returns CDR1 MNHEY and CDR2 SVGAGI. This CDR3 spans 13 amino acids. Trimming pared 6 bases from V and 4 bases from J, leaving 12 bases between. Construction of the TCRbeta library involved unique molecular identifiers. TCRdb passed the PCR reads through MiXCR, listing each CDR3 protein once. The data contain around 200,000 distinct CDR3 sequences, more than 6.5% of them singletons.

This receptor was taken from a human donor who donated a stem cell graft to a child with Wiskott-Aldrich syndrome. This chain links TRBV6-5 with TRBJ1-1; D is ambiguous. The sequences come from PBMCs from the stem cell graft donor, collected from the stem cell graft. The CDR3 here is CASRAPGPTEAFF. The CDR3 bases are TGTGCCAGCAGGGCACCAGGTCCCACTGAAGCTTTCTTT.